A selection of T cell receptor beta chains follows, all from one sample in a study of shared clonotypes between healthy human individuals. TCRdb's table, derived via immunoSEQ multiplex PCR, lists solely in-frame clones and lacks some. The sample consists of 1.5 million to 2.5 million clones, over 85% of them appearing once. Sample: naive CD8+ T cells sorted from blood. Every receptor here comes from a man between 18 and 29 years old in good health. Each CDR3 is given without its conserved first and last residue. Fields, in order: J gene, V gene, D gene, CDR3 protein. D genes are given only for firm matches.

TRBJ2-2,TRBV9,.,ASSAGANTGELF
TRBJ2-5,TRBV9,TRBD2,ASIVSSGRARGQETQY
TRBJ1-4,TRBV7-9,.,ASSPWGQPNEKLF
TRBJ1-2,TRBV4-1,.,ASSQGGRVDSGYT
TRBJ2-7,TRBV7-2,.,ASSLYLGSSYEQY
TRBJ1-1,TRBV30,TRBD1,AWTVTGETEAF
TRBJ2-7,TRBV6-1,.,ASSEGRGGYEQY
TRBJ2-3,TRBV2,TRBD1,ASKPLPTGSLDTQY
TRBJ2-7,TRBV5-4,.,ASSEGYEQY
TRBJ2-3,TRBV19,.,ASSIGGPTDTQY
TRBJ2-5,TRBV12-2,.,ASRLVRDIETQY
TRBJ2-1,TRBV6-5,.,ASSYGPAGYNEQF
TRBJ2-7,TRBV6-5,.,ASSYERVSYEQY
TRBJ2-1,TRBV11-2,.,ASSLEGNEQF
TRBJ2-2,TRBV4-3,.,ASSQGLVTGELF
TRBJ2-7,TRBV7-2,TRBD2,ASSRTGTSYEQY
TRBJ2-2,TRBV9,.,ASSSREGNGELF
TRBJ1-4,TRBV2,.,ASSYDREKLF
TRBJ2-3,TRBV27,.,ASTPSATGEARTDTQY
TRBJ2-7,TRBV6-1,.,ASRYTLPYEQY
TRBJ1-4,TRBV11-2,TRBD1,ASSLGDREELF
TRBJ2-7,TRBV5-5,.,ASSFRQGFGYEQY
TRBJ1-1,TRBV30,.,AWTGDNTEAF
TRBJ1-2,TRBV7-9,TRBD1,ASTPIPTGREGYT
TRBJ2-7,TRBV6-5,.,ASSYGERYPPGEY
TRBJ2-7,TRBV30,.,AWSGGYEQY
TRBJ2-1,TRBV4-3,.,ASSQGIAGYYNEQF
TRBJ2-2,TRBV6-5,.,ASSYRGQSGELF
TRBJ2-7,TRBV6-5,.,ASSYNQGSYEQY
TRBJ1-1,TRBV29-1,.,SVDLGTEAF
TRBJ2-7,TRBV6-6,.,ASSPTLPYEQY
TRBJ2-1,TRBV6-8,TRBD2,ASSYSASGSPNEQF
TRBJ1-1,TRBV7-3,.,ASSSSGPGDTEAF
TRBJ1-6,TRBV7-2,TRBD1,ASSLGDSGSPLH
TRBJ2-1,TRBV30,.,AWSVSLGVANEQF
TRBJ2-3,TRBV2,.,ASSEPPRRLTDTQY
TRBJ1-4,TRBV30,.,AFGTGDEKLF
TRBJ1-4,TRBV10-2,.,ASSEYGGTNEKLF
TRBJ1-2,TRBV19,TRBD1,ASSISPGQGNYYYGYT
TRBJ2-6,TRBV9,.,ASSVSGAFSGANVLT
TRBJ1-2,TRBV6-5,.,ASSHQGRVDYGYT
TRBJ1-2,TRBV10-1,TRBD1,ASSRTGDYGYT
TRBJ2-7,TRBV19,TRBD2,ASSIWASGGYEQY
TRBJ2-5,TRBV11-2,TRBD2,ASSLDSGGETQY
TRBJ2-7,TRBV5-4,TRBD1,ASSFSQGYEQY
TRBJ2-7,TRBV4-3,.,ASSQGRAYEQY
TRBJ2-7,TRBV30,TRBD2,AWSALGSGSFNEQY
TRBJ2-2,TRBV7-9,.,ASSFPLPRDLGGELF
TRBJ1-5,TRBV7-6,TRBD1,ASSLEGADGNQPQH
TRBJ1-2,TRBV11-2,.,ASTSGGGGYT
TRBJ1-1,TRBV5-5,.,ASSLGSNTEAF